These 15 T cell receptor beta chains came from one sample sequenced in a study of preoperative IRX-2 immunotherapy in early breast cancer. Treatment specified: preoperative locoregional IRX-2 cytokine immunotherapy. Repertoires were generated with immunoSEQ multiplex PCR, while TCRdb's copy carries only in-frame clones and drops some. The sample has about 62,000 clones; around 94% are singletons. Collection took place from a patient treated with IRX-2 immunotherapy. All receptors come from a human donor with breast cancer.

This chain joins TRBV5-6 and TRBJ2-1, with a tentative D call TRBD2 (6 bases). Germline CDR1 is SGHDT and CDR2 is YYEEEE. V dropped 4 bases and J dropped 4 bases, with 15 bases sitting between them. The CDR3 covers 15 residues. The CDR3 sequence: CASSTAAGWYNEQFF. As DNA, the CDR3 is TGTGCCAGCAGCACTGCGGCGGGATGGTACAATGAGCAGTTCTTC.

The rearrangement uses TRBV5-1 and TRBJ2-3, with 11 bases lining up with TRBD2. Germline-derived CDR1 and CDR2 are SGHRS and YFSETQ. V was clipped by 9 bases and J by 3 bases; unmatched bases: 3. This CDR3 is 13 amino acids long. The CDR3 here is CATRLAGTDTQYF. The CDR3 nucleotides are TGCGCCACTAGACTAGCGGGAACAGATACGCAGTATTTT. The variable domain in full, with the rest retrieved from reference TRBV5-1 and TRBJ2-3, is KAGVTQTPRYLIKTRGQQVTLSCSPISGHRSVSWYQQTPGQGLQFLFEYFSETQRNKGNFPGRFSGRQFSNSRSEMNVSTLELGDSALYLCATRLAGTDTQYFGPGTRLTVL.

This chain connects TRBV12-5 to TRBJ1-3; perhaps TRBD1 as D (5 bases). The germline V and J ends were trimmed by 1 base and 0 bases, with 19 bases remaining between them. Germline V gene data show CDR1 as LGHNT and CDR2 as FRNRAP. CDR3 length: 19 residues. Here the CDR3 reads CASGLAPMKGLFSGNTIYF. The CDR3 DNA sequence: TGTGCTAGTGGTTTGGCCCCGATGAAGGGGCTCTTCTCTGGAAACACCATATATTTT.

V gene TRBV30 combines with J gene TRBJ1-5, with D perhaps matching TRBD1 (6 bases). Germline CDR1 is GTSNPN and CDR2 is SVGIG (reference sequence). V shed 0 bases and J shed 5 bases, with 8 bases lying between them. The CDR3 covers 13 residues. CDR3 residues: CAWSVAGDQPQHF. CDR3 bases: TGTGCCTGGAGTGTAGCAGGGGATCAGCCCCAGCATTTT.

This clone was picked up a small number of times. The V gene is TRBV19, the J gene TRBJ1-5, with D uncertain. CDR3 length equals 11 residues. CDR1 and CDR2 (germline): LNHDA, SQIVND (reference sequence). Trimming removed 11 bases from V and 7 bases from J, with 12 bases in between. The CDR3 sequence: CAAGGLQPQHF. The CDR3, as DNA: TGTGCCGCAGGCGGGCTACAGCCCCAGCATTTT.

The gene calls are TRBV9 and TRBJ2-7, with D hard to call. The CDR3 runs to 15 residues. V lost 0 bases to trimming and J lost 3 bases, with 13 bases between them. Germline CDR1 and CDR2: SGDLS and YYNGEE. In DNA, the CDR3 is TGTGCCAGCAGCGTAGGGAGCCTACCTATCTACGAGCAGTACTTC. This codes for CASSVGSLPIYEQYF.

CDR3 in DNA: TGTGCCAGCAGCTTGGCCCTAGTAGGTAACACCGGGGAGCTGTTTTTT. This sequence encodes CASSLALVGNTGELFF. The rearrangement links TRBV5-4 to TRBJ2-2; D remains unclear. The germline gives CDR1 SGHNT, CDR2 YYREEE (reference sequence). The V gene lost 0 bases and the J gene lost 2 bases, with 11 bases spanning the gap. The CDR3 covers 16 residues.

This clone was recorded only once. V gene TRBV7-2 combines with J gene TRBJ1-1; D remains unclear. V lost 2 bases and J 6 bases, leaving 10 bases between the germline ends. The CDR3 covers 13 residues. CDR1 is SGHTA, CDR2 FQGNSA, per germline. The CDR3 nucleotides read TGTGCCAGCAGCTTATCCCCCGTGGCTGAAGCTTTCTTT. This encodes CASSLSPVAEAFF.

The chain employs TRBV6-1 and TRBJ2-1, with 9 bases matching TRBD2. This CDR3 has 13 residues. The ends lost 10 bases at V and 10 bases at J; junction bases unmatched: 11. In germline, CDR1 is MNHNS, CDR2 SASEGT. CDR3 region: CATSRGGVAEQFF. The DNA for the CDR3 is TGTGCCACCTCGCGGGGGGGGGTTGCGGAGCAGTTCTTC.

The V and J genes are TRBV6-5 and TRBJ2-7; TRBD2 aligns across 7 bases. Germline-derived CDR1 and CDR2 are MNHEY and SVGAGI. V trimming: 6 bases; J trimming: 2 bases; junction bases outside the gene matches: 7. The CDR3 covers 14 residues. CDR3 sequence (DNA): TGTGCCAGCAGAATGGGAGGGAAGCCCTACGAGCAGTACTTC. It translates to CASRMGGKPYEQYF.

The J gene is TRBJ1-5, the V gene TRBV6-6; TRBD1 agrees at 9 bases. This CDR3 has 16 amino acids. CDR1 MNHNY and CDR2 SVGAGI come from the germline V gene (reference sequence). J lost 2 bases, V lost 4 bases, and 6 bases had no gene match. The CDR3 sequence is CASSSIQGAGNQPQHF. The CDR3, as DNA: TGTGCCAGCAGTTCGATACAGGGGGCAGGCAATCAGCCCCAGCATTTT.

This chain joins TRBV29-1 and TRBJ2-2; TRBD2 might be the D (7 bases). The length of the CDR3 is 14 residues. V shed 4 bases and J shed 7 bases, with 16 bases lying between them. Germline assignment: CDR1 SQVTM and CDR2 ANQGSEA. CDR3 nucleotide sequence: TGCAGCGTTGTGGGGGGGCTGGTGGTCGGGGAGCTGTTTTTT. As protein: CSVVGGLVVGELFF.

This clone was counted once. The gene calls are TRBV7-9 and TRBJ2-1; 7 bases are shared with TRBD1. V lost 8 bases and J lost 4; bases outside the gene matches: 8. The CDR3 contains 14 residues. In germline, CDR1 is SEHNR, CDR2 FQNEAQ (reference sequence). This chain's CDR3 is CASLQGIRYNEQFF. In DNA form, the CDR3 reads TGTGCCAGCTTACAGGGGATTCGGTACAATGAGCAGTTCTTC.

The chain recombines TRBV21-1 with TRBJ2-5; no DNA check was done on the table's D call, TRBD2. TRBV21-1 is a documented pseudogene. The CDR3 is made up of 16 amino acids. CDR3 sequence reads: CASSALALAEQETQYF. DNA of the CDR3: TGTGCCAGCAGCGCCCTCGCCCTAGCGGAACAAGAGACCCAGTACTTC.

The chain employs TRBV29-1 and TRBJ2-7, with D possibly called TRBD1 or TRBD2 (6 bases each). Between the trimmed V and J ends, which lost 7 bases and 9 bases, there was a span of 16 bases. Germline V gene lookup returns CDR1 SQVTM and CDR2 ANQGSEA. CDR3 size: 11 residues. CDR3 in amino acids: CSAVRGQGQYF. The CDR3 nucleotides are TGCAGCGCCGTTCGGGGGCAGGGGCAGTACTTC.